This T cell receptor beta chain was sequenced during a study of PD-1 blockade in mismatch repair-deficient tumors. Study background: Enrolled about 2013-2017, patients had progressing, pretreated mismatch repair-deficient cancers of about a dozen types. Whole-study results and caveats: After pembrolizumab, tumor-resident clones rose rapidly, then generally contracted before radiologic responses.

V was clipped by 9 bases and J by 8 bases, with 16 bases between them. Germline V gives CDR1 MNHNY, CDR2 SVGAGI (reference sequence). The CDR3 has 12 residues. PCR or immunohistochemistry showed mismatch repair deficiency in every enrolled patient. The TCR-sequenced patients were a few responders to pembrolizumab. Remarks on this clone: Its antigen is still unknown.

Data came from immunoSEQ multiplex PCR; TCRdb stores just in-frame clones and leaves some out. The sample shows around 38,000 clones, about four fifths of them seen only once. The input for sequencing was peripheral blood, taken 4 weeks after starting pembrolizumab. The receptor was derived from an adult with mismatch repair-deficient cancer. V gene TRBV6-6 combines with J gene TRBJ1-2; no firm D call. Here the CDR3 reads CASVPTRQGYTF. CDR3 DNA: TGTGCCAGTGTCCCCACCCGGCAGGGCTACACCTTC.